The entry below gives a single TCR beta chain sequence along with its context. This clone has only one observation. Its antigen is currently not known. No much larger clone is present one base from it, and per-base qualities are unavailable. The immunoSEQ Assay, a bias-controlled multiplex PCR, was used to amplify TCRbeta CDR3 regions from genomic DNA. Per the source publication's procedure: Nucleated cell counts per sample were estimated from amplification of reference gene primers within the assay. To quantify the absolute abundance of each unique TCRbeta CDR3 rearrangement, sequence reads were collapsed and filtered. Productive Simpson clonality was computed per sample as the square root of Simpson's diversity index over productive rearrangements. TCRdb holds this immuneACCESS table with in-frame rearrangements only. Some clones are missing; in checked studies, unresolved V genes explain under half, and the rest has no known cause. D and trimming were read from the DNA, whereas the V and J calls and clone size are those reported in that table. Counted in this sample were about 370,000 clones; more than 70% of them appeared once. 10% of the sample is held by the ten biggest clonotypes.

At one collaborating source in Seattle, patients were enrolled during active infection and were followed longitudinally through the course of disease. Collaborating institutions collected whole blood in K2EDTA tubes following their own protocols. Collaborator samples were shipped for TCRbeta analysis as frozen whole blood, isolated PBMCs, or DNA extracted from either sample type. CDR1 SGHKS and CDR2 YYEKEE were looked up in the germline V gene (reference sequence). V ends up 4 bases short and J 4 bases short, with an unmatched junction base count of 5. The CDR3 goes from the cysteine to the phenylalanine over 16 residues. Here the CDR3 DNA is all that survives: 48 bases in frame from base 1. This sample is part of a study of blood T cell repertoires in COVID-19 (dated by TCRdb to about 2020). About the full investigation: Collaborator samples came from the United States, Italy and Spain and covered acute and convalescent phases of COVID-19. Where available, HLA class I and class II types were taken from metadata supplied by the sample provider and were not determined by assay-based typing. Samples came from the ongoing ImmuneRACE study (first 160 participants) plus 1,254 subjects from 6 global collaborators. The repertoires were released in a freely available public database intended as a resource for research on the immune response to SARS-CoV-2. Subjects who had been exposed to COVID-19, were actively infected with it, or had recovered from it provided the deeply sampled blood TCRbeta repertoires that made up the dataset. The material from the prospective study consisted of cDNA or gDNA derived from T cells, B-cell-depleted T cells, or PBMCs. A de-identified subject ID, COVID-19 status, age in years and sex were almost always included in the sample metadata. On the study overall, not on this receptor specifically: How much clinical and demographic metadata was included differed by source and by participant, and the metadata was provided uncurated.

The clonotype was recovered from a woman aged 30 to 39 with COVID-19, enrolled during active disease. Recombination joined TRBV5-5 with TRBJ2-5, with 15 central nucleotides matching TRBD2. Input material: peripheral blood. For the CDR3, the sequence is CASSPQGLAGGETQYF. The nucleotides are TGTGCCAGCAGCCCTCAGGGACTAGCGGGAGGAGAGACCCAGTACTTC.